The 26 T cell receptor beta chains given below trace back to one sample, sequenced in a study of tumor-infiltrating lymphocytes in primary liver carcinoma. Researchers generated TCR beta cDNA from approximately 450 ng of total RNA, relying on a constant-region primer. Generation of the TCR beta libraries relied on three nested multiplex PCR rounds using slightly modified ARM-PCR. TRBV1-TRBV30 forward primers and a C-beta reverse primer were used in the first two PCR rounds, which each ran for around 11 cycles. MiXCR was run by TCRdb on the multiplex PCR reads, yielding one entry per CDR3 protein. The table records fewer than 250,000 distinct CDR3 sequences, roughly two thirds of them present only once. Unsorted whole blood yielded the blood RNA, and germline DNA was also extracted. Sequences were obtained from peripheral blood. Source of these receptors: a woman between 55 and 75 years old with primary liver carcinoma and hepatitis B virus infection.

This clonotype has a count of ten or more. In DNA form, the CDR3 reads TGTGCCAGCGCCCCTACCGGGACTAGCGGGAAAAATGAGCAGTTCTTC. Translating it yields CASAPTGTSGKNEQFF. This chain uses TRBV6-6 with TRBJ2-1; 13 nucleotides line up with TRBD2. The junction had 11 bases not matched to a gene; V was cut back by 8 bases and J by 7 bases. Looked up from germline, CDR1 is MNHNY and CDR2 is SVGAGI (reference sequence). This CDR3 spans 16 amino acids.

To note about this clonotype: The germline gene is not matched at one end of the junction; a read error may be the cause. CDR3 coding DNA: TGTGCCAGCAGCCCTAGGGCGGGCCGTAGCATTCAGCCCCAGCATTTT. This gives the protein CASSPRAGRSIQPQHF. The rearrangement links TRBV11-3 to TRBJ1-5; the D is unclear. The CDR3 sequence is 16 residues long. Germline CDR1 is SGHNT and CDR2 is YENEEA. Full variable domain (outside the CDR3, taken from reference TRBV11-3 and TRBJ1-5): EAGVVQSPRYKIIEKKQPVAFWCNPISGHNTLYWYLQNLGQGPELLIRYENEEAVDDSQLPKDRFSAERLKGVDSTLKIQPAELGDSAVYLCASSPRAGRSIQPQHFGDGTRLSIL.

In regard to this clonotype: With a much larger clone just one base away, this may be a read error. This sequence joins TRBV5-4 and TRBJ1-5; perhaps TRBD1 as D (6 bases). The CDR3 sequence is 15 residues long. V lost 0 bases and J 4 bases, leaving 11 bases between the germline ends. Germline CDR1 reads SGHNT; CDR2 reads YYREEE (reference sequence). The DNA for the CDR3 is TGTGCCAGCAGCTTGGGGACGGACAGTAATCAGCCCCAGCATTTT. Its translation is CASSLGTDSNQPQHF.

The V gene is TRBV5-1, the J gene TRBJ1-1; D ambiguous. The CDR3 runs 14 residues. Trimming took 0 bases from V and 1 from J, leaving 7 bases between them. CDR1 is SGHRS and CDR2 is YFSETQ in the germline V gene. The CDR3 region has the DNA TGCGCCAGCAGCTTGGACCGGAGGAACACTGAAGCTTTCTTT. The encoded protein is CASSLDRRNTEAFF.

In its sample, this clonotype was seen a few times. The V call is TRBV6-5, the J call TRBJ1-6; 12 positions match TRBD1. CDR1 is MNHEY, CDR2 SVGAGI, per germline. The length of the CDR3 is 17 residues. Trimming removed 6 bases from V and 4 bases from J; junction bases left unmatched: 7. DNA for the CDR3: TGTGCCAGCAGCCGCGGGACAGGGGGCGCGTATAATTCACCCCTCCACTTT. Protein sequence: CASSRGTGGAYNSPLHF.

This clonotype has a count of ten or more. The rearrangement joins TRBV12-3 or TRBV12-4 to TRBJ2-2; the D gene could be TRBD1 or TRBD2 (5 bases each). Trimming shortened V by 6 bases and J by 2 bases, and 13 bases separated the two germline ends. The CDR3 contains 15 residues. This CDR3 reads CASSPRGLNTGELFF. CDR3 sequence (DNA): TGTGCCAGCAGCCCCCGGGGCCTTAACACCGGGGAGCTGTTTTTT.

Of note for this clonotype: The junction departs from the called germline gene at one end, perhaps through a read error. V and J are TRBV11-2 and TRBJ2-2; 8 bases match TRBD2. Germline lookup yields CDR1 SGHAT and CDR2 FQNNGV. There are 16 residues in the CDR3. The CDR3 protein is CVSSHGKRENIGELFF. CDR3 coding DNA: TGTGTCAGCAGCCACGGCAAGCGGGAGAACATCGGGGAGCTGTTTTTT. Full variable domain (missing parts from reference TRBV11-2 and TRBJ2-2): EAGVAQSPRYKIIEKRQSVAFWCNPISGHATLYWYQQILGQGPKLLIQFQNNGVVDDSQLPKDRFSAERLKGVDSTLKIQPAKLEDSAVYLCVSSHGKRENIGELFFGEGSRLTVL.

In regard to this clonotype: The junction differs from germline at one of its ends, possibly a read error. The chain links TRBV7-9 to TRBJ2-1, with D tentatively TRBD2 (6 bases). The CDR3 has 16 residues. The germline CDR1 and CDR2 sequences are SEHNR and FQNEAQ (reference sequence). The CDR3: CASSPEGSGNYNEQFF. CDR3 nucleotides: TGTGCCAGCAGCCCGGAGGGTAGTGGGAACTACAATGAGCAGTTCTTT.

This clonotype has a count of ten or more. This sequence joins TRBV6-2 or TRBV6-3 and TRBJ2-1; D not resolved. The CDR3 consists of 14 residues. Trimming removed 7 bases at V and 0 bases at J, with 10 bases between. Germline assignment: CDR1 MNHEY and CDR2 SVGEGT. The CDR3 spells CASTGSYSYNEQFF. CDR3 nucleotide sequence: TGTGCCAGCACGGGTAGCTACTCCTACAATGAGCAGTTCTTC.

The V gene is TRBV11-2, the J gene TRBJ2-7, with 7 bases fitting TRBD1. The V segment lost 10 bases and the J segment 6 bases; nucleotides outside the gene matches: 18. The CDR3 totals 15 residues. Germline CDR1 and CDR2: SGHAT and FQNNGV. In nucleotides, the CDR3 is TGTGCCAACATAAAATCCGGGACAGCGACTGGCGAGCAGTACTTC. Amino acid sequence: CANIKSGTATGEQYF.

This clonotype has at least ten counts. This sequence joins TRBV11-3 and TRBJ1-1; 9 nucleotides agree with TRBD1. Germline CDR1 and CDR2: SGHNT and YENEEA. The trim removed 8 bases at V and 7 bases at J, leaving 14 bases unmatched. The CDR3 loop spans 15 amino acids. As DNA, the CDR3 is TGTGCCAGCGGCCTCTACCGGGACAGGGAAGGTGAAGCTTTCTTT. It specifies CASGLYRDREGEAFF.

This clonotype has a single count. The chain couples TRBV12-5 to TRBJ1-5; no reliable D call. The length of the CDR3 is 14 residues. Germline lookup yields CDR1 LGHNT and CDR2 FRNRAP. The V end was cut by 1 base, the J end by 11 bases, with 15 bases between. The CDR3 nucleotides read TGTGCTAGTGGTTTGGGGATAGGGATCCAGTCCCAGCATTTT. Protein: CASGLGIGIQSQHF.

The chain employs TRBV11-2 and TRBJ2-1, with D tentatively TRBD2 (6 bases). CDR1 is SGHAT, CDR2 FQNNGV, per germline. CDR3 length equals 15 residues. Trimming took off 5 bases at V and 8 bases at J, with 19 bases between the two ends. CDR3 nucleotide sequence: TGTGCCAGCAGCCAGACTAGAGGGGCATACGATGAGCAGTTCTTC. This gives the protein CASSQTRGAYDEQFF.

About this clonotype itself: A junction end diverges from the germline sequence, so it may reflect a read error. The chain has TRBV11-2 and TRBJ2-6; possible D gene TRBD1, 5 bases. CDR3 size: 18 residues. In germline, CDR1 is SGHAT, CDR2 FQNNGV. The CDR3 bases are TGTGCTAGCAGCTTACCCCAGGGTAGTTTGTCTGGGGCCAACGTCCTGGCTTTC. Translating gives CASSLPQGSLSGANVLAF.

Comment on this clonotype: A read error may produce the germline difference seen at one junction end. This chain uses TRBV11-2 with TRBJ2-3; 8 positions agree with TRBD2. In germline, CDR1 is SGHAT, CDR2 FQNNGV. The CDR3 length is 16 residues. This chain's CDR3 is CTSSLLGGRRTDTQYF. CDR3 nucleotide sequence: TGTACCAGCAGCCTGCTTGGCGGGAGGAGGACAGATACGCAGTATTTT.

This clonotype appeared a few times. J is TRBJ2-5 and V is TRBV5-6, with a possible D match to TRBD1 (7 bases). CDR1 and CDR2 from the germline V gene are SGHDT and YYEEEE. Deletions cut 5 bases from V and 7 bases from J, with 18 bases between. This CDR3 region has 14 residues. Written as DNA, the CDR3 is TGTGCCAGCAGTCTGTCCCAGCAGGGGGGGACCCAGTACTTC. This encodes CASSLSQQGGTQYF. Filled out from reference TRBV5-6 and TRBJ2-5, the complete variable domain reads DAGVTQSPTHLIKTRGQQVTLRCSPKSGHDTVSWYQQALGQGPQFIFQYYEEEERQRGNFPDRFSGHQFPNYSSELNVNALLLGDSALYLCASSLSQQGGTQYFGPGTRLLVL.

This clonotype showed up just a few times. The genes are TRBV7-9 and TRBJ2-3; D ambiguous. There are 15 residues in the CDR3. Trimming removed 0 bases from V and 1 base from J, with 8 bases in between. Germline CDR1 SEHNR, CDR2 FQNEAQ (reference sequence). The CDR3 region is CASSLARVGTDTQYF. CDR3 sequence (DNA): TGTGCCAGCAGCTTAGCTCGAGTGGGCACAGATACGCAGTATTTT.

The CDR3 DNA sequence: TGTGCCAGCGAGGTACAACTAACCGCAGATACGCAGTATTTT. Its translation is CASEVQLTADTQYF. The chain couples TRBV6-1 to TRBJ2-3, with D unresolved. In germline, CDR1 is MNHNS, CDR2 SASEGT. CDR3 length: 14 amino acids. Trimming took 8 bases from V and 4 from J, leaving 16 bases between them.

This clonotype was recorded many times. J is TRBJ1-1 and V is TRBV28; 10 bases agree with TRBD1. The junction had 6 bases not matched to a gene; V was cut back by 5 bases and J by 3 bases. The CDR3 sequence is 15 residues long. Germline V gives CDR1 MDHEN, CDR2 SYDVKM. CDR3 loop: CASSLTGQGDTEAFF. CDR3 DNA sequence: TGTGCCAGCAGTCTCACCGGACAGGGGGACACTGAAGCTTTCTTT. The variable domain in full, completed from reference TRBV28 and TRBJ1-1, reads DVKVTQSSRYLVKRTGEKVFLECVQDMDHENMFWYRQDPGLGLRLIYFSYDVKMKEKGDIPEGYSVSREKKERFSLILESASTNQTSMYLCASSLTGQGDTEAFFGQGTRLTVV.

As for this clonotype: A read error is possible here, since a much larger clone lies one base away. The final CDR3 position lacks the conserved phenylalanine or tryptophan, pointing to a likely read error. The chain couples TRBV10-3 to TRBJ2-3, with D possibly being TRBD1 (6 bases). Trimming pared 3 bases from V and 0 bases from J, leaving 19 bases between. This CDR3 has 18 residues. From germline, CDR1 is ENHRY and CDR2 SYGVKD. CDR3 protein: CAISDPTRGRTSTDTQYL. CDR3 bases: TGTGCCATCAGTGACCCTACTAGGGGGAGAACTAGCACAGATACGCAGTATTTA.

Concerning this clonotype itself: The junction differs from germline at one of its ends, possibly a read error. This chain connects TRBV11-2 to TRBJ2-7; D not certain. The CDR3 runs to 13 residues. Per the germline V gene, CDR1 is SGHAT and CDR2 is FQNNGV. The CDR3 nucleotides read TGCGCCACCAGGCCTTGGCGGAGCTACGTGCAGTACTTC. It codes for CATRPWRSYVQYF.

This chain joins TRBV29-1 and TRBJ1-1; 10 nucleotides align to TRBD1. Germline V CDR1 and CDR2: SQVTM, ANQGSEA. This CDR3 spans 15 amino acids. Losses at the gene ends were 6 bases for V and 3 bases for J; bases not matched to a gene: 10. The chain's CDR3 is CSVTGGLLLDTEAFF. The DNA for the CDR3 is TGCAGCGTGACAGGGGGCCTCCTCCTGGACACTGAAGCTTTCTTT.

This clonotype was seen just once. The chain employs TRBV12-3 or TRBV12-4 and TRBJ1-2; a possible D gene is TRBD1 (5 bases). This CDR3 region has 15 residues. The germline V and J ends were trimmed by 5 bases and 5 bases, with 18 bases remaining between them. CDR3 bases: TGTGCCAGCAGTCCCCTAGACAGCGACCTATATGGCTACACCTTC. Amino acids: CASSPLDSDLYGYTF.

The V and J genes are TRBV25-1 and TRBJ1-4; maybe TRBD1 (5 bases). The CDR3 runs to 17 residues. The germline V and J ends were trimmed by 4 bases and 0 bases, with 15 bases remaining between them. In germline, CDR1 is MGHDK, CDR2 SYGVNS. In DNA form, the CDR3 reads TGTGCCAGCAGTGCAAAAATTGGGGCTGCAACTAATGAAAAACTGTTTTTT. Translating gives CASSAKIGAATNEKLFF. The whole variable domain, remainder taken from reference TRBV25-1 and TRBJ1-4, is EADIYQTPRYLVIGTGKKITLECSQTMGHDKMYWYQQDPGMELHLIHYSYGVNSTEKGDLSSESTVSRIRTEHFPLTLESARPSHTSQYLCASSAKIGAATNEKLFFGSGTQLSVL.

This clonotype was observed once. A much bigger clone sits one base away, suggesting this may be a read error. The gene calls are TRBV12-3 or TRBV12-4 and TRBJ2-2, with 8 bases matching TRBD1. The CDR3 runs to 14 residues. The CDR3 region has the DNA TGTGCCAGCAGTTTTCGACAGGGGACCGGGGAGCTGTCTTTT. Translated, it gives CASSFRQGTGELSF.

In regard to this clonotype: Since a much larger clone is just one base distant, this may be a read error. The chain couples TRBV4-2 to TRBJ1-3; perhaps TRBD1 as D (5 bases). Deletions cut 3 bases from V and 0 bases from J, with 12 bases between. Germline-derived CDR1 and CDR2 are LGHNA and YNFKEQ. This CDR3 is 16 amino acids long. CDR3 loop: CASSHEGDTSGNTIYF. In nucleotides, the CDR3 is TGTGCCAGCAGCCATGAAGGGGATACCTCTGGAAACACCATATATTTT.